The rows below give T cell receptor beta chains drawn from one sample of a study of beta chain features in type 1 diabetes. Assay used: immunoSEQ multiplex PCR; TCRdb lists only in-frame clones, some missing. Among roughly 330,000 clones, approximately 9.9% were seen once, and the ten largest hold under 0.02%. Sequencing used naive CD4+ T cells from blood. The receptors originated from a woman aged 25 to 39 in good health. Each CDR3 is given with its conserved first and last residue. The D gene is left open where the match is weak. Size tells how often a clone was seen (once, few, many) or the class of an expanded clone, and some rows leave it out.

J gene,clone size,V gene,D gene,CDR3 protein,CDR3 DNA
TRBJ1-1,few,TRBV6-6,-,CASSYVGSMNTEAFF,TGTGCCAGCAGTTACGTGGGCAGCATGAACACTGAAGCTTTCTTT
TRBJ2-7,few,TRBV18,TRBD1,CASSPSTGQGADEQYF,TGTGCCAGCTCACCATCGACGGGACAGGGGGCCGACGAGCAGTACTTC
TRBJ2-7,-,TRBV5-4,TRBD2,CASSFNRGGGEQYF,TGTGCCAGCAGCTTCAATCGGGGGGGCGGCGAGCAGTACTTC
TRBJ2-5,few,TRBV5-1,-,CASSLVAGEETQYF,TGCGCCAGCAGCTTGGTCGCAGGGGAAGAGACCCAGTACTTC
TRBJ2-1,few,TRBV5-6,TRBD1,CASNLNRGSIYNEQFF,TGTGCCAGCAACCTAAACAGGGGGTCCATCTACAATGAGCAGTTCTTC
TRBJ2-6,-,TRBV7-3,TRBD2,CASSRLADLSGANVLTF,TGTGCCAGCAGCCGACTAGCGGATCTCTCTGGGGCCAACGTCCTGACTTTC
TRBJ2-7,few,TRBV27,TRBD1,CASSLDCRRTGGCEQYF,TGTGCCAGCAGTTTAGATTGTAGGAGGACAGGGGGCTGTGAGCAGTACTTC
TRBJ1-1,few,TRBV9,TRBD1,CASSGRQGRNTEAFF,TGTGCCAGCAGCGGAAGACAGGGCAGGAACACTGAAGCTTTCTTT
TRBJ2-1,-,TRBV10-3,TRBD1,CAIAGTGINEQFF,TGTGCCATCGCCGGGACAGGCATCAATGAGCAGTTCTTC
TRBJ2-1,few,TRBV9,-,CASSVGGGVNEQFF,TGTGCCAGCAGCGTAGGCGGAGGGGTCAATGAGCAGTTCTTC
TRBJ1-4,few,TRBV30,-,CAWSGQAGEKLFF,TGTGCCTGGAGCGGGCAGGCGGGGGAAAAACTGTTTTTT
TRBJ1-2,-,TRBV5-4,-,CASSLELGRTYGYTF,TGTGCCAGCAGCTTGGAGCTGGGGCGTACCTATGGCTACACCTTC
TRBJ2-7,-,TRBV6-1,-,CASRVTGSEQYF,TGTGCCAGCAGAGTAACAGGGTCCGAGCAGTACTTC
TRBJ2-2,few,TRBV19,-,CASSPPQDYTGELFF,TGTGCCAGTAGTCCTCCCCAGGACTATACCGGGGAGCTGTTTTTT
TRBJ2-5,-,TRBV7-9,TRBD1,CASSFRRDRRQETQYF,TGTGCCAGCAGCTTCAGGAGGGACAGGAGGCAAGAGACCCAGTACTTC
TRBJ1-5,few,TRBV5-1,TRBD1,CASSPGQVNNQPQHF,TGCGCCAGCAGCCCGGGACAGGTTAACAATCAGCCCCAGCATTTT
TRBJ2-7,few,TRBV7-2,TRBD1,CASSRPTGSGSYEQYF,TGTGCCAGCAGCCGACCGACAGGGTCCGGATCCTACGAGCAGTACTTC
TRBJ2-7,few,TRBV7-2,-,CASSSRDSGTGYEQYF,TGTGCCAGCAGCTCCCGGGACTCTGGAACGGGGTACGAGCAGTACTTC
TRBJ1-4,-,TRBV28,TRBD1,CASTATGVKLFF,TGTGCCAGCACAGCGACAGGGGTAAAACTGTTTTTT
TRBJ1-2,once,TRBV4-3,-,CASSQAYGDYYGYTF,TGCGCCAGCAGCCAAGCGTACGGTGACTACTATGGCTACACCTTC
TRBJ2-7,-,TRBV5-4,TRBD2,CASSPPPSGNSYEQYF,TGTGCCAGCAGCCCTCCCCCCAGCGGGAACTCCTACGAGCAGTACTTC
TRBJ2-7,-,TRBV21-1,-,CASSKVEGGDYEQYF,TGTGCCAGCAGCAAAGTGGAGGGAGGGGACTACGAGCAGTACTTC
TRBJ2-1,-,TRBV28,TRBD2,CASSRLRTSAPGGQFF,TGTGCCAGCAGTAGACTCCGGACTAGCGCCCCAGGGGGGCAGTTCTTC
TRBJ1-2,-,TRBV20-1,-,CSARYNGYTF,TGCAGTGCTAGGTACAACGGCTACACCTTC
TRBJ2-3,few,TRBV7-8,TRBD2,CASSLLASGSTDTQYF,TGTGCCAGCAGCTTACTCGCTAGCGGGTCCACAGATACGCAGTATTTT
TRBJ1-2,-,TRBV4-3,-,CASSQDYTGDNGYTF,TGCGCCAGCAGCCAAGATTATACAGGTGATAATGGCTACACCTTC
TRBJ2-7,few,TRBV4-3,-,CASSQLEGSYEQYF,TGCGCCAGCAGCCAGTTGGAGGGGTCCTACGAGCAGTACTTC
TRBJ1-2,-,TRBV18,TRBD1,CASSSSGGEGYTF,TGTGCCAGCTCATCCTCAGGGGGCGAAGGCTACACCTTC
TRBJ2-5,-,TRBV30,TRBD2,CAWGIAGVRETQYF,TGTGCTTGGGGGATAGCGGGAGTCCGAGAGACCCAGTACTTC
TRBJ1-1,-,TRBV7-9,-,CASKHASLTEAFF,TGTGCCAGCAAGCACGCTAGTCTCACTGAAGCTTTCTTT
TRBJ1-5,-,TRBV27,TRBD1,CASSPDRGGNQPQHF,TGTGCCAGCAGTCCCGACAGGGGTGGCAATCAGCCCCAGCATTTT
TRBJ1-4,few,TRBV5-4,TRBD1,CASSLPDRGSEKLFF,TGTGCCAGCAGCTTGCCGGACAGGGGTAGTGAAAAACTGTTTTTT
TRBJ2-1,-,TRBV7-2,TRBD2,CASSLLLAGGLTYNEQFF,TGTGCCAGCAGCTTACTACTAGCGGGAGGGTTGACCTACAATGAGCAGTTCTTC
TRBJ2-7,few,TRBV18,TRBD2,CASSSLRVAGVSYEQYF,TGTGCCAGCTCATCTCTAAGGGTGGCGGGAGTAAGCTACGAGCAGTACTTC
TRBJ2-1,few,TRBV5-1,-,CASSYSLNEQFF,TGCGCCAGCAGCTACAGCCTCAATGAGCAGTTCTTC
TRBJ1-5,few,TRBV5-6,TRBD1,CASSLAFGQGNQPQHF,TGTGCCAGCAGCTTGGCTTTTGGACAGGGCAATCAGCCCCAGCATTTT
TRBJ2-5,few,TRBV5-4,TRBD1,CASSLQGAEETQYF,TGTGCCAGCAGCCTACAGGGGGCCGAGGAGACCCAGTACTTC
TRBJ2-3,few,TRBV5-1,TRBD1,CASRGQGWGADTQYF,TGCGCCAGCAGAGGACAGGGATGGGGTGCAGATACGCAGTATTTT
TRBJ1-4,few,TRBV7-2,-,CASSLDRATNEKLFF,TGTGCCAGCAGCTTAGACCGGGCAACTAATGAAAAACTGTTTTTT
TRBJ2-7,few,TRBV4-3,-,CASSQGLARTYEQYF,TGCGCCAGCAGCCAAGGTCTAGCGCGAACCTACGAGCAGTACTTC
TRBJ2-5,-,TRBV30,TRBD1,CAWRRGTGIQETQYF,TGTGCCTGGAGAAGGGGGACAGGCATCCAAGAGACCCAGTACTTC
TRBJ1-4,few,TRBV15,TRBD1,CATSRAQGYEKLFF,TGTGCCACCAGCAGAGCACAGGGGTATGAAAAACTGTTTTTT
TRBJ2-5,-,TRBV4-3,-,CASSQPGGETQYF,TGCGCCAGCAGCCAACCCGGGGGAGAGACCCAGTACTTC
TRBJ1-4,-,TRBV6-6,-,CASSYGESEKLFF,TGTGCCAGCAGTTATGGGGAGAGCGAAAAACTGTTTTTT
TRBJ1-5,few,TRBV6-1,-,CASSGNRERNNQPQHF,TGTGCCAGCAGTGGGAACAGGGAAAGGAACAATCAGCCCCAGCATTTT
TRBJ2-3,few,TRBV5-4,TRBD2,CASSFTGTSGKKYF,TGTGCCAGCAGCTTCACCGGGACTAGCGGGAAGAAGTATTTT
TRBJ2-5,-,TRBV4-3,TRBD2,CASSQAPAGGPGETQYF,TGCGCCAGCAGCCAAGCCCCAGCGGGAGGGCCGGGGGAGACCCAGTACTTC
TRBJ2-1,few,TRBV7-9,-,CASSLLRGSYNEQFF,TGTGCCAGCAGCTTACTGCGGGGTTCCTACAATGAGCAGTTCTTC
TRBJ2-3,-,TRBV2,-,CASRDRQQSTDTQYF,TGTGCCAGCAGGGACCGACAGCAGAGCACAGATACGCAGTATTTT
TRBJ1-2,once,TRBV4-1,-,CASSQDYGGIGGYTF,TGCGCCAGCAGCCAAGATTACGGCGGGATCGGAGGCTACACCTTC
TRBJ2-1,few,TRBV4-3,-,CASSQRKGGLTKSYNEQFF,TGCGCCAGCAGCCAACGGAAAGGCGGACTGACAAAATCCTACAATGAGCAGTTCTTC
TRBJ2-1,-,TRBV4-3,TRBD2,CASSQAHGTSRYNEQFF,TGCGCCAGCAGCCAAGCTCACGGGACTAGCCGCTACAATGAGCAGTTCTTC
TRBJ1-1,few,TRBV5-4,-,CASGKGGLGTEAFF,TGTGCCAGCGGAAAGGGGGGGCTGGGCACTGAAGCTTTCTTT